What follows are 8 T cell receptor beta chains derived from one specimen sequenced in a study of blood T cell repertoires in COVID-19. Clones were sequenced by immunoSEQ multiplex PCR, and TCRdb holds only the in-frame ones, with some missing. The table has about 330,000 clones, roughly 88% seen once. Material: peripheral blood. Receptors originate from a woman in her fifties or sixties with acute or convalescent COVID-19.

The J gene is TRBJ2-1, the V gene TRBV24-1; 10 bases match TRBD1. V lost 4 bases and J lost 9; bases outside the gene matches: 11. CDR1 and CDR2 (germline): KGHDR, SFDVKD. The CDR3 contains 16 residues. Here the CDR3 DNA reads TGTGCCACCAGTGAGGTGGGACAGGGGAAAGGGGGTGAGCAGTTCTTC. Residues: CATSEVGQGKGGEQFF.

The V call is TRBV5-4, the J call TRBJ1-5; 10 bases are a match to TRBD1. Germline assignment: CDR1 SGHNT and CDR2 YYREEE (reference sequence). There are 15 residues in the CDR3. Unmatched junction bases numbered 4, after V lost 5 bases and J lost 2 bases. CDR3 loop: CASSPGTGGNQPQHF. The CDR3 DNA reads TGTGCCAGCAGTCCCGGGACAGGGGGCAATCAGCCCCAGCATTTT.

This clone has a single count. The V gene is TRBV4-1, the J gene TRBJ1-2, with a tentative D call TRBD1 (6 bases). The V and J ends lost 2 bases and 2 bases respectively, with 18 bases between them. CDR3 size: 17 residues. CDR1 is MGHRA, CDR2 YSYEKL, per germline. The CDR3 is CASSQTLAGDDNYGYTF. The CDR3 DNA reads TGCGCCAGCAGCCAAACTCTGGCAGGGGACGACAACTATGGCTACACCTTC.

The DNA of the CDR3 is TGTGCCAGCAGCGAGGACAGGGAGAAAGGTATTCAGTACTTC. Protein: CASSEDREKGIQYF. The chain has TRBV7-2 and TRBJ2-4; 8 bases map to TRBD1. The ends lost 5 bases at V and 10 bases at J; junction bases unmatched: 10. Germline V gene data show CDR1 as SGHTA and CDR2 as FQGNSA. CDR3 length: 14 amino acids. Together with reference TRBV7-2 and TRBJ2-4, the CDR3 gives the full variable domain: GAGVSQSPSNKVTEKGKDVELRCDPISGHTALYWYRQSLGQGLEFLIYFQGNSAPDKSGLPSDRFSAERTGGSVSTLTIQRTQQEDSAVYLCASSEDREKGIQYFGAGTRLSVL.

The V gene is TRBV6-6, the J gene TRBJ2-1, with 8 bases aligning to TRBD2. Trimming at V came to 2 bases and at J to 0 bases, leaving 3 bases not matched to a gene. From germline, CDR1 is MNHNY and CDR2 SVGAGI (reference sequence). The CDR3 extends over 16 amino acids. CDR3 amino acids: CASSYSGGSSYNEQFF. The DNA of the CDR3 is TGTGCCAGCAGTTACAGCGGGGGAAGCTCCTACAATGAGCAGTTCTTC.

V usage is TRBV9 and J usage is TRBJ2-7; 10 bases line up with TRBD2. With 0 bases clipped from V and 3 bases from J, the junction kept 6 bases outside the gene matches. CDR1 is SGDLS and CDR2 is YYNGEE in the germline V gene. This CDR3 is 16 amino acids long. The DNA for the CDR3 is TGTGCCAGCAGCGTAGGTGGGACTAGCGTTAGCTACGAGCAGTACTTC. Protein sequence: CASSVGGTSVSYEQYF. Full variable domain (missing parts from reference TRBV9 and TRBJ2-7): DSGVTQTPKHLITATGQRVTLRCSPRSGDLSVYWYQQSLDQGLQFLIQYYNGEERAKGNILERFSAQQFPDLHSELNLSSLELGDSALYFCASSVGGTSVSYEQYFGPGTRLTVT.

The V gene is TRBV2, the J gene TRBJ2-1, with TRBD1 as a possible D gene (6 bases). Trimming shortened V by 9 bases and J by 1 base, and 19 bases separated the two germline ends. Germline assignment: CDR1 SNHLY and CDR2 FYNNEI. The CDR3 totals 16 residues. Here the CDR3 DNA reads TGTGCCAGTGGGTTGGGGGCGGCGGCTTCCTACAATGAGCAGTTCTTC. This encodes CASGLGAAASYNEQFF.

The chain couples TRBV19 to TRBJ1-5; D is unresolved. Germline CDR1 LNHDA, CDR2 SQIVND (reference sequence). The CDR3 has 14 residues. V dropped 5 bases and J dropped 2 bases, with 10 bases sitting between them. The CDR3 sequence is CASSWQNGNQPQHF. DNA of the CDR3: TGTGCCAGTAGTTGGCAGAACGGCAATCAGCCCCAGCATTTT.